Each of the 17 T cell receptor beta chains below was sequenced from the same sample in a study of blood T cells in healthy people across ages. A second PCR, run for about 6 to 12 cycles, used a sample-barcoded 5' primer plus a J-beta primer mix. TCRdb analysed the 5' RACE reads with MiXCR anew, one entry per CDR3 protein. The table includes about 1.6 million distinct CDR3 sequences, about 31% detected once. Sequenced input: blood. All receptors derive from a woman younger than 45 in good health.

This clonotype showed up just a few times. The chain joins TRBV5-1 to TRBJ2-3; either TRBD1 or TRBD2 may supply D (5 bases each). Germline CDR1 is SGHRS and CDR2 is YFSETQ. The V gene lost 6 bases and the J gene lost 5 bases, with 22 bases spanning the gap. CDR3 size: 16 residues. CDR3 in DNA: TGCGCCAGCATGATAACCGGGACCGAACGGAGAGATACGCAGTATTTT. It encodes CASMITGTERRDTQYF.

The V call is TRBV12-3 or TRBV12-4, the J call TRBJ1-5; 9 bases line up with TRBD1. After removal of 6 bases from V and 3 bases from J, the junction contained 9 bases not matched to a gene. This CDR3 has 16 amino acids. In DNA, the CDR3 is TGTGCCAGCAGCCCCCCGGGACAGGGACCCAATCAGCCCCAGCATTTT. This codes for CASSPPGQGPNQPQHF.

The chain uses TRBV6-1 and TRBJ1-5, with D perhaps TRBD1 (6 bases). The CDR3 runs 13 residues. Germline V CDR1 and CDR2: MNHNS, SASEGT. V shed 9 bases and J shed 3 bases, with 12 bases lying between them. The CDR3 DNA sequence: TGTGCCAGTCGGTGGGGGGCCAATCAGCCCCAGCATTTT. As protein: CASRWGANQPQHF.

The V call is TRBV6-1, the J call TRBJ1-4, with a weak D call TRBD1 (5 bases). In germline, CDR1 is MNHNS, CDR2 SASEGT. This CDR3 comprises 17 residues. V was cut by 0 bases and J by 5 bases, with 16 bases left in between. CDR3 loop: CASSEAPPGTGNEKLFF. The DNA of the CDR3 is TGTGCCAGCAGTGAAGCGCCCCCCGGGACGGGAAATGAAAAACTGTTTTTT.

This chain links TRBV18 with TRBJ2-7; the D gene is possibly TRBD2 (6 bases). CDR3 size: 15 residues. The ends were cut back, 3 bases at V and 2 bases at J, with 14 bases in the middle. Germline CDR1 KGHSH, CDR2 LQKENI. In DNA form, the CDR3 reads TGTGCCAGCTCACCCGGGGGAGTAGAAACCTACGAGCAGTACTTC. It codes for CASSPGGVETYEQYF.

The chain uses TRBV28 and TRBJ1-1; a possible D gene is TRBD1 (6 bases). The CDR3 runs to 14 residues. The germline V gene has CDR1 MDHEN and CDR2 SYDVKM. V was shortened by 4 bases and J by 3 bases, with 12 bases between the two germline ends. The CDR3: CASSSTGTYTEAFF. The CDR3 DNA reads TGTGCCAGCAGTTCGACAGGTACCTACACTGAAGCTTTCTTT.

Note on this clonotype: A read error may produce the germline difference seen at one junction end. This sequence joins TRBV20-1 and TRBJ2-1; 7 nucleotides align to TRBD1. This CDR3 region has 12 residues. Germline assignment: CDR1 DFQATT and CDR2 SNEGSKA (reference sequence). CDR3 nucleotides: TGCAGTGCTTCAGACGGGACAGCGATTCAGGTCTTC. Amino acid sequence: CSASDGTAIQVF.

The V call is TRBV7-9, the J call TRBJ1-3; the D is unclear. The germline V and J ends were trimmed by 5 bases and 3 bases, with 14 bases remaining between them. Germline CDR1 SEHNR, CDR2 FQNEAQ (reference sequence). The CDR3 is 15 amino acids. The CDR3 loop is CASSPRPSSGNTIYF. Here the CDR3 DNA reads TGTGCCAGCAGCCCTAGGCCGTCCAGTGGAAACACCATATATTTT.

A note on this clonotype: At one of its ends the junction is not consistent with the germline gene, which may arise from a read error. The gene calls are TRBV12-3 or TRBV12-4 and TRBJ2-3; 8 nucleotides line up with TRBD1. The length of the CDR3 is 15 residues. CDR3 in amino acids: CASSPGTGSTDAQYF. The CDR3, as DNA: TGTGCCAGCAGTCCAGGGACAGGTAGCACAGATGCGCAGTATTTT.

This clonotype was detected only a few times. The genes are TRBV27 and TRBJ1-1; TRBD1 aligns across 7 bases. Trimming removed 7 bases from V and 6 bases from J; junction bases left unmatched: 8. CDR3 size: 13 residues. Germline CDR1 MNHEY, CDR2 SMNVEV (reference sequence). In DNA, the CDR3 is TGTGCCAGCAAACAACAGGGGCGCGCTGAAGCTTTCTTT. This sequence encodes CASKQQGRAEAFF.

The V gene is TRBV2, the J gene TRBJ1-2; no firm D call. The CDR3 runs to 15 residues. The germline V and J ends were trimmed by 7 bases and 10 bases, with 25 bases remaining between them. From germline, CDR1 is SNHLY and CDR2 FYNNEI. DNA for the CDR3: TGTGCCAGCATTCCGGACGCCGGTAGGGCAGATGACTACACCTTC. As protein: CASIPDAGRADDYTF. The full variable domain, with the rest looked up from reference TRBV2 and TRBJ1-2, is EPEVTQTPSHQVTQMGQEVILRCVPISNHLYFYWYRQILGQKVEFLVSFYNNEISEKSEIFDDQFSVERPDGSNFTLKIRSTKLEDSAMYFCASIPDAGRADDYTFGSGTRLTVV.

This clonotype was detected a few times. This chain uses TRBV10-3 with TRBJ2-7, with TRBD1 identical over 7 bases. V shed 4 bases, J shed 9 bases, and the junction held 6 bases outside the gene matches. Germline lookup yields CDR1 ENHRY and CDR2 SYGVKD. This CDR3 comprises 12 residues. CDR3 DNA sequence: TGTGCCATCAGTGTCGGACAGGTCGGGCAGTACTTC. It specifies CAISVGQVGQYF.

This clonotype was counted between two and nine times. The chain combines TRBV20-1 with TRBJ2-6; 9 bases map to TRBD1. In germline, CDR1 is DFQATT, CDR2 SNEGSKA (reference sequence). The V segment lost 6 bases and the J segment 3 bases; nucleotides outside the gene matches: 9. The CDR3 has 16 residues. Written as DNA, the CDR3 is TGCAGTGCCATGGGACAGGGTTATGGTGGGGCCAACGTCCTGACTTTC. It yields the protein CSAMGQGYGGANVLTF.

This CDR3 is CASSEVEGSQPQHF. The CDR3 DNA follows: TGTGCCAGCAGTGAAGTAGAGGGGTCCCAGCCCCAGCATTTT. The chain couples TRBV6-1 to TRBJ1-5, with a tentative D call TRBD1 (5 bases). Germline lookup yields CDR1 MNHNS and CDR2 SASEGT. The CDR3 has 14 amino acids. Between the trimmed V and J ends, which lost 1 base and 7 bases, there was a span of 11 bases.

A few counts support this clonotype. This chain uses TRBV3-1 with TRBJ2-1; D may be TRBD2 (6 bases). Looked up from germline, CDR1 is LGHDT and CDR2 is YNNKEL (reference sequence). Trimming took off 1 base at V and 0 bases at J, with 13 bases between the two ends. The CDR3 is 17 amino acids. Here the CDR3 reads CASSQASPGGSYNEQFF. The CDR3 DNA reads TGTGCCAGCAGCCAAGCGAGCCCCGGGGGCTCCTACAATGAGCAGTTCTTC.

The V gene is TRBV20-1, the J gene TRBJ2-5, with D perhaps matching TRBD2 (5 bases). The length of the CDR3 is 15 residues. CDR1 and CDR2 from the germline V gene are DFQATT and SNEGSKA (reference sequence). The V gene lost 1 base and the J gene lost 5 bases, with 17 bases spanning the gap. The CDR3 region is CSARVGGTLGETQYF. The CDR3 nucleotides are TGCAGTGCTAGAGTCGGAGGAACCCTCGGGGAGACCCAGTACTTC.

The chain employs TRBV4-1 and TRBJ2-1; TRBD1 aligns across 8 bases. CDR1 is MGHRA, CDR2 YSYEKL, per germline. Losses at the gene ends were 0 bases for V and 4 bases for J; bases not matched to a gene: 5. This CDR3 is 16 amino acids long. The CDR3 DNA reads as TGCGCCAGCAGCCAAGATCGGGACAGGCTATACAATGAGCAGTTCTTC. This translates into CASSQDRDRLYNEQFF.